Below, 16 T cell receptor beta chains from the same sample are listed, as sequenced in a study of CD8 T cells in Susac syndrome. Random hexamers served to reverse transcribe about 0.5 to 1 ug RNA. TCRdb fed the immunoSEQ multiplex PCR reads into MiXCR, producing one record per CDR3 protein. The repertoire holds approximately 150,000 distinct CDR3 sequences, 85% to 95% seen once, with over 0.09% in the top ten. Specimen: CD4+ T cells from PBMCs. The receptor source for this set is a human donor with multiple sclerosis.

This chain connects TRBV19 to TRBJ2-2; perhaps TRBD2 as D (7 bases). Germline values: CDR1 LNHDA, CDR2 SQIVND (reference sequence). The CDR3 consists of 17 residues. Trimming shortened V by 3 bases and J by 5 bases, and 19 bases separated the two germline ends. CDR3 amino acids: CASSMGLGGPRTGELFF. For the CDR3, the DNA is TGTGCCAGTAGTATGGGACTGGGGGGGCCGAGGACCGGGGAGCTGTTTTTT.

The CDR3 loop reads CASSPPSGRVNEQFF. The CDR3 DNA reads as TGTGCCAGCAGCCCCCCTAGCGGGAGGGTAAATGAGCAGTTCTTC. The rearrangement joins TRBV25-1 to TRBJ2-1; 12 bases are a match to TRBD2. Germline assignment: CDR1 MGHDK and CDR2 SYGVNS. This CDR3 contains 15 residues. V shed 6 bases and J 7 bases; nucleotides not matched to a gene: 7.

J is TRBJ2-7 and V is TRBV7-7; D may match TRBD1 or TRBD2 (5 bases each). CDR1 and CDR2 (germline): SSHAT, FNYEAQ (reference sequence). Trimming pared 5 bases from V and 3 bases from J, leaving 14 bases between. CDR3 length equals 14 residues. CDR3 protein: CASSPGTRNYEQYF. CDR3 in DNA: TGTGCCAGCAGCCCTGGGACGAGGAACTACGAGCAGTACTTC.

The J gene is TRBJ2-7, the V gene TRBV4-1; D is perhaps TRBD1 (6 bases). The CDR3 loop spans 14 amino acids. Trimming stripped 0 bases from V and 3 bases from J, with 9 bases between. The V gene's germline CDR1 is MGHRA and CDR2 YSYEKL. Here the CDR3 reads CASSQDPTGYEQYF. The CDR3 DNA reads TGCGCCAGCAGCCAAGATCCGACAGGCTACGAGCAGTACTTC.

The V call is TRBV5-6, the J call TRBJ1-6; D ambiguous. Trimming cost V 4 bases and J 14 bases, with 19 bases left between them. The CDR3 runs 14 residues. The germline V gene has CDR1 SGHDT and CDR2 YYEEEE. The CDR3 nucleotides are TGTGCCAGCAGCATCCGACCGCGTCCGGGCACCCTCCACTTT. The encoded protein is CASSIRPRPGTLHF.

CDR3 sequence reads: CASTLRQGKDGTSYGYTF. The CDR3 DNA reads TGTGCCAGCACCCTCCGACAGGGGAAAGATGGAACTAGCTATGGCTACACCTTC. The chain combines TRBV12-3 or TRBV12-4 with TRBJ1-2; 8 bases align to TRBD1. There are 18 residues in the CDR3. Germline trimming cut 7 bases from V and 4 bases from J; bases unmatched to any gene: 20.

The genes are TRBV6-5 and TRBJ2-7, with a weak D call TRBD1 (5 bases). Germline loops: CDR1 MNHEY, CDR2 SVGAGI. V was shortened by 4 bases and J by 6 bases, with 10 bases between the two germline ends. The CDR3 spans 12 residues. CDR3: CASSFGHSEQYF. As DNA, the CDR3 is TGTGCCAGCAGTTTTGGACACAGCGAGCAGTACTTC.

The chain has TRBV29-1 and TRBJ2-1; 11 bases are shared with TRBD2. Germline V gives CDR1 SQVTM, CDR2 ANQGSEA. This CDR3 is built from 14 residues. Losses at the gene ends were 7 bases for V and 7 bases for J; bases not matched to a gene: 9. The CDR3: CSADSGRARNEQFF. The CDR3 DNA reads as TGCAGCGCTGATAGCGGGAGGGCCCGTAATGAGCAGTTCTTC.

The chain recombines TRBV3-1 with TRBJ2-1, with D hard to call. In germline, CDR1 is LGHDT, CDR2 YNNKEL (reference sequence). V was trimmed by 3 bases and J by 4 bases, leaving 4 bases between them. This CDR3 has 12 residues. As DNA, the CDR3 is TGTGCCAGCAGCCATCGATACAATGAGCAGTTCTTC. This translates into CASSHRYNEQFF.

V gene TRBV29-1 combines with J gene TRBJ1-4; D gene ambiguous. The V and J ends lost 6 bases and 5 bases respectively, with 19 bases between them. Looked up from germline, CDR1 is SQVTM and CDR2 is ANQGSEA. The CDR3 covers 15 residues. CDR3 region: CSVYLRAQQNEKLFF. The CDR3 region has the DNA TGCAGCGTGTACTTACGGGCCCAGCAAAATGAAAAACTGTTTTTT.

V gene TRBV7-2 combines with J gene TRBJ2-5; TRBD1 aligns across 8 bases. V shed 4 bases, J shed 9 bases, and the junction held 7 bases outside the gene matches. The CDR3 is 13 residues long. The germline CDR1 and CDR2 sequences are SGHTA and FQGNSA. The CDR3 sequence: CASSSEMGQAQYF. CDR3 nucleotide sequence: TGTGCCAGCAGCTCGGAGATGGGACAGGCCCAGTACTTC.

The chain has TRBV27 and TRBJ2-7; no definite D call. Germline CDR1 and CDR2: MNHEY and SMNVEV (reference sequence). The CDR3 runs to 15 residues. V gave up 0 bases and J gave up 6 bases, with 15 bases separating them. CDR3: CASSLSAQPSAEQYF. CDR3 sequence (DNA): TGTGCCAGCAGTTTATCGGCACAGCCTTCGGCCGAGCAGTACTTC.

The chain uses TRBV12-3 or TRBV12-4 and TRBJ1-5, with 7 bases identical to TRBD1. The CDR3 extends over 14 amino acids. With V trimmed by 6 bases and J by 6 bases, 8 bases remained unmatched. CDR3 sequence: CASSSRQGRQPQHF. CDR3 nucleotides: TGTGCCAGCAGCTCGAGACAGGGTCGTCAGCCCCAGCATTTT.

The rearrangement joins TRBV29-1 to TRBJ2-1, with 11 bases fitting TRBD2. Per the germline V gene, CDR1 is SQVTM and CDR2 is ANQGSEA. The CDR3 runs to 16 residues. V was clipped by 5 bases and J by 8 bases; unmatched bases: 14. The CDR3: CSVLAVTSGRIDEQFF. The CDR3 DNA follows: TGCAGCGTTTTGGCTGTCACTAGCGGGAGAATCGATGAGCAGTTCTTC.

The V gene is TRBV19, the J gene TRBJ1-2; possibly TRBD1 for D (6 bases). The CDR3 is 14 residues long. CDR1 and CDR2 from the germline V gene are LNHDA and SQIVND (reference sequence). V lost 5 bases and J 3 bases, leaving 13 bases between the germline ends. The CDR3 DNA follows: TGTGCCAGTAGTGCGGGGGGACAATACTATGGCTACACCTTC. This gives the protein CASSAGGQYYGYTF.

The rearrangement uses TRBV4-2 and TRBJ1-2; TRBD1 is a possible D gene (6 bases). CDR3 length: 16 amino acids. The ends were cut back, 1 base at V and 3 bases at J, with 15 bases in the middle. Germline lookup yields CDR1 LGHNA and CDR2 YNFKEQ. CDR3 DNA sequence: TGTGCCAGCAGCCAAGCGGGCGTACAGGGATACTATGGCTACACCTTC. It specifies CASSQAGVQGYYGYTF.